Below are 11 T cell receptor beta chains sequenced from a single sample in a study of T cells after yellow fever vaccination. A single record per CDR3 protein comes from TCRdb applying MiXCR to the 5' RACE reads. The repertoire holds 350,000 or so distinct CDR3 sequences, around 8.1% seen once, with around 17% in the top ten. Sequenced here: PBMCs, sampled around 45 days after the first yellow fever vaccination. The receptors originated from a man aged 18 to 35 who received the YFV17D yellow fever vaccine.

This clonotype has just a few counts. Relative to the germline gene, one junction end is altered; a read error may explain this. J is TRBJ1-5 and V is TRBV7-2; the D is unclear. Per germline, CDR1 SGHTA and CDR2 FQGNSA. There are 11 residues in the CDR3. The CDR3, as DNA: TGTGCCAGCAGGCTCCCGCGTTTCGAAAGATTT. This sequence encodes CASRLPRFERF.

This clonotype has just a few counts. V gene TRBV2 combines with J gene TRBJ1-2, with D maybe TRBD1 (5 bases). Per the germline V gene, CDR1 is SNHLY and CDR2 is FYNNEI. V lost 7 bases, J lost 8 bases, and 14 bases lay in between. The CDR3 loop spans 12 amino acids. The CDR3 here is CASTGGAEGYTF. The DNA of the CDR3 is TGTGCCAGCACCGGGGGAGCGGAAGGCTACACCTTC.

This clonotype was counted between two and nine times. J is TRBJ1-1 and V is TRBV7-3; D is uncertain. CDR3 length: 13 amino acids. CDR1 SGHTA and CDR2 FQGTGA come from the germline V gene. The ends were cut back, 6 bases at V and 1 base at J, with 9 bases in the middle. The CDR3 reads CASRLDGNTEAFF. The CDR3 DNA follows: TGTGCCAGCAGACTCGACGGGAACACTGAAGCTTTCTTT.

V gene TRBV4-1 combines with J gene TRBJ1-2; D not certain. The CDR3 is 13 amino acids. Between the trimmed V and J ends, which lost 2 bases and 3 bases, there was a span of 7 bases. Germline CDR1 is MGHRA and CDR2 is YSYEKL. Here the CDR3 DNA reads TGCGCCAGCAGCCAATCCAGCTACTATGGCTACACCTTC. As protein: CASSQSSYYGYTF.

This clonotype has just a few counts. The chain uses TRBV19 and TRBJ2-3; 9 bases are a match to TRBD2. V was clipped by 3 bases and J by 0 bases; unmatched bases: 10. This CDR3 comprises 18 residues. Germline V gives CDR1 LNHDA, CDR2 SQIVND (reference sequence). Here the CDR3 reads CASSMELAGPFSTDTQYF. The CDR3 DNA is TGTGCCAGTAGTATGGAGCTAGCGGGGCCCTTTAGCACAGATACGCAGTATTTT.

This clonotype was counted at least ten times. The V gene is TRBV7-8, the J gene TRBJ1-5; D ambiguous. Germline V CDR1 and CDR2: SGHVS, FQNEAQ. The CDR3 is 14 amino acids. V was clipped by 2 bases and J by 5 bases, with 10 bases between them. CDR3 in DNA: TGTGCCAGCAGCTTAAGGAGGGTGGATCAGCCCCAGCATTTT. It codes for CASSLRRVDQPQHF. The variable domain in full, with the rest retrieved from reference TRBV7-8 and TRBJ1-5, is GAGVSQSPRYKVAKRGQDVALRCDPISGHVSLFWYQQALGQGPEFLTYFQNEAQLDKSGLPSDRFFAERPEGSVSTLKIQRTQQEDSAVYLCASSLRRVDQPQHFGDGTRLSIL.

This clonotype was seen ten or more times. This rearrangement joins TRBV12-3 or TRBV12-4 to TRBJ1-5; maybe TRBD1 (5 bases). The CDR3 runs to 15 residues. Trimming pared 6 bases from V and 3 bases from J, leaving 15 bases between. In nucleotides, the CDR3 is TGTGCCAGCAGCCTAAAGGGGAGTGTCAATCAGCCCCAGCATTTT. Translation gives CASSLKGSVNQPQHF.

This clonotype turned up a few times. The chain joins TRBV29-1 to TRBJ1-2; TRBD1 agrees at 7 bases. Trimming took 4 bases from V and 5 from J; bases not matched to a gene: 19. The CDR3 covers 17 residues. Germline-derived CDR1 and CDR2 are SQVTM and ANQGSEA. CDR3 sequence reads: CSVGGLMTGSVLYGYTF. CDR3 nucleotides: TGCAGCGTTGGGGGGTTGATGACAGGGAGTGTACTTTATGGCTACACCTTC.

Only a few counts were recorded for this clonotype. The rearrangement links TRBV5-5 to TRBJ2-1, with TRBD2 matching over 11 bases. Germline CDR1 and CDR2: SGHKS and YYEKEE (reference sequence). Trimming at V came to 2 bases and at J to 12 bases, leaving 10 bases not matched to a gene. This CDR3 has 15 residues. The CDR3: CASSLVIAGGQLQFF. The DNA for the CDR3 is TGTGCCAGCAGCTTAGTAATAGCGGGGGGGCAATTGCAGTTCTTC.

The chain couples TRBV4-1 to TRBJ1-1; D is unclear. Germline V gene lookup returns CDR1 MGHRA and CDR2 YSYEKL. The CDR3 covers 17 residues. V was cut by 0 bases and J by 4 bases, with 18 bases left in between. In DNA, the CDR3 is TGCGCCAGCAGCCAAGATGGGAACACGCTTTCAGGCACTGAAGCTTTCTTT. Translated, it gives CASSQDGNTLSGTEAFF.

The chain carries TRBV7-2 and TRBJ1-2, with 11 nucleotides matching TRBD1. CDR3 length equals 13 residues. After removal of 5 bases from V and 14 bases from J, the junction contained 10 bases not matched to a gene. Per the germline V gene, CDR1 is SGHTA and CDR2 is FQGNSA. CDR3 sequence reads: CASSPRDRGWETF. CDR3 bases: TGTGCCAGCAGCCCCCGGGACAGGGGGTGGGAAACCTTC.